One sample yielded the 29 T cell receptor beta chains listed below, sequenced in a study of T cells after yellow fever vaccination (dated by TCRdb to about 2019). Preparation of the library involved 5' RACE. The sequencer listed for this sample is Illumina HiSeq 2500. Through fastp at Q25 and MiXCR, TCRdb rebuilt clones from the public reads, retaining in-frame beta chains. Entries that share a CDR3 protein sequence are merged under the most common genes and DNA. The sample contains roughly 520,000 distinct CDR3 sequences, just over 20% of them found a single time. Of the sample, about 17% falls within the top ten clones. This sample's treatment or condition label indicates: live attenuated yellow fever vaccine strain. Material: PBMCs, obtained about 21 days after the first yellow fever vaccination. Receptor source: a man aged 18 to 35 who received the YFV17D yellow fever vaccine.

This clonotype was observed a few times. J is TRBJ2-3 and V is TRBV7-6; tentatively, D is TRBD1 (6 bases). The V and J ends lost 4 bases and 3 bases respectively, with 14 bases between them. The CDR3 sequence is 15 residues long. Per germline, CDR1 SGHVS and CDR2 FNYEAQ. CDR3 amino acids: CASSSRTAATDTQYF. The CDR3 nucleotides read TGTGCCAGCAGCTCTAGGACAGCCGCGACAGATACGCAGTATTTT.

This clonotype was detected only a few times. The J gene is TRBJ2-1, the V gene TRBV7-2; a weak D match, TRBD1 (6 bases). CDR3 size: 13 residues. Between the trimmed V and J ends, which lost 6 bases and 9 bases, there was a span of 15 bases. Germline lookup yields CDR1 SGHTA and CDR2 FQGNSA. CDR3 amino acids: CASRDGTGFEQFF. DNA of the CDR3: TGTGCCAGCAGGGACGGAACAGGGTTTGAGCAGTTCTTC.

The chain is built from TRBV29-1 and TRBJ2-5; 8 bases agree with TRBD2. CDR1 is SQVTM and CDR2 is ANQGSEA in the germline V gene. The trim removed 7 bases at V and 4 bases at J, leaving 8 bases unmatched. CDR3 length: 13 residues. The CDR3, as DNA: TGCAGCGCTACTTCGGCGGGAGGAGAGACCCAGTACTTC. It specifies CSATSAGGETQYF.

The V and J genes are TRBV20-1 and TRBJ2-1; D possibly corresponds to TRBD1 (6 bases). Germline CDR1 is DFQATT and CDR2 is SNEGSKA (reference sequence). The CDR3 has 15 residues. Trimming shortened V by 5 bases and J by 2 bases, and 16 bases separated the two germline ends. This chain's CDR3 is CSARTQGYPYNEQFF. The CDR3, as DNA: TGCAGTGCTCGAACACAGGGTTATCCCTACAATGAGCAGTTCTTC.

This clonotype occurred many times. The CDR3 DNA reads as TGTGCCAGCAGTGGGGCGGGGACTAGATTGGAGACCCAGTACTTC. Translation gives CASSGAGTRLETQYF. The chain carries TRBV2 and TRBJ2-5, with TRBD2 matching over 8 bases. The CDR3 consists of 15 residues. V was clipped by 4 bases and J by 5 bases; unmatched bases: 9. Germline V gene sequence: CDR1 SNHLY, CDR2 FYNNEI. Full variable domain (remainder filled in from reference TRBV2 and TRBJ2-5): EPEVTQTPSHQVTQMGQEVILRCVPISNHLYFYWYRQILGQKVEFLVSFYNNEISEKSEIFDDQFSVERPDGSNFTLKIRSTKLEDSAMYFCASSGAGTRLETQYFGPGTRLLVL.

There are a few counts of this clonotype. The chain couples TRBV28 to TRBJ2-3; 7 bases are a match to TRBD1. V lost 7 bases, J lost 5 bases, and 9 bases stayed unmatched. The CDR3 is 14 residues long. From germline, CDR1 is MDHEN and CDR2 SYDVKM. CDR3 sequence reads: CASKGQVPRDTQYF. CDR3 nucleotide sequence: TGTGCCAGCAAAGGACAGGTTCCCCGAGATACGCAGTATTTT. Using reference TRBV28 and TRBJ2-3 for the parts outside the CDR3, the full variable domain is DVKVTQSSRYLVKRTGEKVFLECVQDMDHENMFWYRQDPGLGLRLIYFSYDVKMKEKGDIPEGYSVSREKKERFSLILESASTNQTSMYLCASKGQVPRDTQYFGPGTRLTVL.

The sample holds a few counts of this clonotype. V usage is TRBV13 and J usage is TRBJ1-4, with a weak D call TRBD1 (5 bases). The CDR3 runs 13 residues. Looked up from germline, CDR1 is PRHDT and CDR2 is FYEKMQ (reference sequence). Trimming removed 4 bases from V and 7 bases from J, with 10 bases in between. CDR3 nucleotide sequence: TGTGCCAGCAGCTCCGGGACCGGTGAAAAACTGTTTTTT. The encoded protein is CASSSGTGEKLFF.

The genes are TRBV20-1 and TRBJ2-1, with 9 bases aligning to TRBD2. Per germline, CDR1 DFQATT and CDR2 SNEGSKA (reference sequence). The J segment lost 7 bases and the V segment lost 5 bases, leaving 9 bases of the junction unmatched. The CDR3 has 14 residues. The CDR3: CSAWGRGGWNEQFF. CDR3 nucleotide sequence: TGCAGTGCTTGGGGGCGGGGGGGCTGGAATGAGCAGTTCTTC.

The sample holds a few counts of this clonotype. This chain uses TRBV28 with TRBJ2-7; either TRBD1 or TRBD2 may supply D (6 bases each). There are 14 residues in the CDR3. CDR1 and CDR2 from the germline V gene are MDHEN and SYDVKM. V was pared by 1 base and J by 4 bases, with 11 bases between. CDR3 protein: CASSLFGGSYEQYV. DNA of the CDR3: TGTGCCAGCAGTTTATTCGGGGGCAGTTACGAGCAGTACGTC.

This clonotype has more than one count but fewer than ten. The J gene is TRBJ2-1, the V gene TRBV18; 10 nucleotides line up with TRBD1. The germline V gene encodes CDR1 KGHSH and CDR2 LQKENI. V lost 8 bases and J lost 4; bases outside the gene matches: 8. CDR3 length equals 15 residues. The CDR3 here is CASKPWDRGYNEQFF. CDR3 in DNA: TGTGCCAGCAAACCTTGGGACAGGGGTTACAATGAGCAGTTCTTC. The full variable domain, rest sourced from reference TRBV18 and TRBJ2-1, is NAGVMQNPRHLVRRRGQEARLRCSPMKGHSHVYWYRQLPEEGLKFMVYLQKENIIDESGMPKERFSAEFPKEGPSILRIQQVVRGDSAAYFCASKPWDRGYNEQFFGPGTRLTVL.

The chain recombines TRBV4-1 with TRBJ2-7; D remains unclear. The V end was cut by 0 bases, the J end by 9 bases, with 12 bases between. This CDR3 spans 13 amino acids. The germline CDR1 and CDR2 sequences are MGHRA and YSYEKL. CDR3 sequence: CASSQEWGKVQYF. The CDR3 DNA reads TGCGCCAGCAGCCAAGAATGGGGAAAGGTGCAGTACTTC.

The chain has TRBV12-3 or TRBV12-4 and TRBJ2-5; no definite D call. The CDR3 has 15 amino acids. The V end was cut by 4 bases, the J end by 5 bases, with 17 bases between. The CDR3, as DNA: TGTGCCAGCAGTTCCAGGCAGTGGAGCGAGGAGACCCAGTACTTC. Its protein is CASSSRQWSEETQYF.

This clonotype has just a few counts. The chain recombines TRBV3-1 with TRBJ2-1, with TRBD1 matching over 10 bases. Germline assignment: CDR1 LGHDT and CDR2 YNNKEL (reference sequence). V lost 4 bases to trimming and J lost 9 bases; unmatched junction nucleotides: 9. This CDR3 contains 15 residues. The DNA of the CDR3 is TGTGCCAGCAGCCCCTTAACCGGGACAGGGGTTGAGCAGTTCTTC. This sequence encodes CASSPLTGTGVEQFF.

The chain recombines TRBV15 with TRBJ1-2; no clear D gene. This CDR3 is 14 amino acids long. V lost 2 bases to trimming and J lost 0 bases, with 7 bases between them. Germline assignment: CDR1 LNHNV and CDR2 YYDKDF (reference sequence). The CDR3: CATSRNTANYGYTF. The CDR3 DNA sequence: TGTGCCACCAGCAGAAACACTGCTAACTATGGCTACACCTTC. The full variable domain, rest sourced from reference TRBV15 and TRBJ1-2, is DAMVIQNPRYQVTQFGKPVTLSCSQTLNHNVMYWYQQKSSQAPKLLFHYYDKDFNNEADTPDNFQSRRPNTSFCFLDIRSPGLGDTAMYLCATSRNTANYGYTFGSGTRLTVV.

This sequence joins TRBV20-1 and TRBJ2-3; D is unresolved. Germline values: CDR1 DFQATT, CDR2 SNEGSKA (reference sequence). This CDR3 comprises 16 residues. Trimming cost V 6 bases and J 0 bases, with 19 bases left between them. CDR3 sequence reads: CSAEARSRKSTDTQYF. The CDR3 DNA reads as TGCAGTGCCGAGGCACGCTCACGAAAAAGCACAGATACGCAGTATTTT.

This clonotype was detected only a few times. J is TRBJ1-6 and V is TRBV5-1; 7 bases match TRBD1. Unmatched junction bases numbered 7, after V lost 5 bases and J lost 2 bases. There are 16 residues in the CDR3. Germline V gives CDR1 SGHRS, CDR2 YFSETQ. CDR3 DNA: TGCGCCAGCAGTGACAGGGTAGTAACCTATAATTCACCCCTCCACTTT. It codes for CASSDRVVTYNSPLHF.

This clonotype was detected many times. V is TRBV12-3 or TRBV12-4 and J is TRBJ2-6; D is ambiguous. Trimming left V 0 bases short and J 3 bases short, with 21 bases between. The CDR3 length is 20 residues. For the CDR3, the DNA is TGTGCCAGCAGTTTAGCGCCCGATCCCTTGGATTTGGGTGGGGCCAACGTCCTGACTTTC. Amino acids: CASSLAPDPLDLGGANVLTF.

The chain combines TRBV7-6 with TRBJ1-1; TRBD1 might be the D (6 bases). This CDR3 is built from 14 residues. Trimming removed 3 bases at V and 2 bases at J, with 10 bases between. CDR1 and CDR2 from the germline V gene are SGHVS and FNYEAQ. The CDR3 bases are TGTGCCAGCAGCTTTGGAGGGGGTAACACTGAAGCTTTCTTT. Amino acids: CASSFGGGNTEAFF. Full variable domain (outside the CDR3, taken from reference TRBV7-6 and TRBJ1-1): GAGVSQSPRYKVTKRGQDVALRCDPISGHVSLYWYRQALGQGPEFLTYFNYEAQQDKSGLPNDRFSAERPEGSISTLTIQRTEQRDSAMYRCASSFGGGNTEAFFGQGTRLTVV.

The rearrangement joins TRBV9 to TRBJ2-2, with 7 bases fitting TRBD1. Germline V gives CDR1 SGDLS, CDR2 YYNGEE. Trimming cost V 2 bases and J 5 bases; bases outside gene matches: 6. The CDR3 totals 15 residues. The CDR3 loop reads CASSVRQGRTGELFF. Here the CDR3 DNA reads TGTGCCAGCAGCGTGCGACAGGGTCGGACCGGGGAGCTGTTTTTT.

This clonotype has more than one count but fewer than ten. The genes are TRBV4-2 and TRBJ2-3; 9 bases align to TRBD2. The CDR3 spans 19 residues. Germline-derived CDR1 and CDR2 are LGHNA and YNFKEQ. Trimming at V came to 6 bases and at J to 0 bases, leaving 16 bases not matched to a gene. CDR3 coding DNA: TGTGCCAGCAGGCCTCGGGCGGGGGGGCCCCCAGCTAGCACAGATACGCAGTATTTT. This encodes CASRPRAGGPPASTDTQYF.

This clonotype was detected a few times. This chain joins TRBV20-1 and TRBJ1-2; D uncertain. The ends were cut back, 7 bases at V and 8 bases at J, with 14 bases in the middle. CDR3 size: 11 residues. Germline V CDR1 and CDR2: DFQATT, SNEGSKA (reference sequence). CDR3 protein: CSGPLANGYTF. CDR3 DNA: TGCAGTGGACCTCTAGCGAACGGCTACACCTTC.

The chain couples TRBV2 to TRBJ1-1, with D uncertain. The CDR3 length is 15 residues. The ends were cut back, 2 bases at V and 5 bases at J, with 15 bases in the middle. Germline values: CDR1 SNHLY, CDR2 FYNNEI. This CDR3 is CASSESGIRYTEAFF. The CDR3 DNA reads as TGTGCCAGCAGTGAATCTGGGATTCGGTATACTGAAGCTTTCTTT.

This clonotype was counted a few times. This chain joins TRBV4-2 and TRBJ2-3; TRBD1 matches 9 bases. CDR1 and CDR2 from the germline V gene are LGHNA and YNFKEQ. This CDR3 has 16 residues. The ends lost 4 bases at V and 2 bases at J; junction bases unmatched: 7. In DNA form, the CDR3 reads TGTGCCAGCAGCCTCCCAGGGACAGGGTCCACAGATACGCAGTATTTT. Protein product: CASSLPGTGSTDTQYF.

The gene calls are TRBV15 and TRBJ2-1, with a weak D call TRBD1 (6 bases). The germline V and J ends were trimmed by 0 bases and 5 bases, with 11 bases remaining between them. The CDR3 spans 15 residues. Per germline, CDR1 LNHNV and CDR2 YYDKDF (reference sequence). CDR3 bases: TGTGCCACCAGCAGAGAATGGAGGACAGACAATGAGCAGTTCTTC. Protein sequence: CATSREWRTDNEQFF.

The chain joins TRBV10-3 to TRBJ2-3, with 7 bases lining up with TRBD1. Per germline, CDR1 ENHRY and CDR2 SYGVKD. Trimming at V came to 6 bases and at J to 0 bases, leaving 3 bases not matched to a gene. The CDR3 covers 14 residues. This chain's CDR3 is CAIREQGSTDTQYF. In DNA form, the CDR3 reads TGTGCCATCAGGGAACAGGGGAGCACAGATACGCAGTATTTT.

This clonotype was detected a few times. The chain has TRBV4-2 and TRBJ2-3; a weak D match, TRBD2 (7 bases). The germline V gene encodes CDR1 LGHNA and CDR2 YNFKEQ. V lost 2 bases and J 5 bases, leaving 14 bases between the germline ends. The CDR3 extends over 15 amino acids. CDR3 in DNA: TGTGCCAGCAGCCAATCCGGGGGGCCTGGAGATACGCAGTATTTT. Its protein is CASSQSGGPGDTQYF.

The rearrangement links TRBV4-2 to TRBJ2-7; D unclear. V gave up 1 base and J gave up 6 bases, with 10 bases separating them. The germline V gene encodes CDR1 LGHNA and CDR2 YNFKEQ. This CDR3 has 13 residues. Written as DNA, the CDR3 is TGTGCCAGCAGCCAAGGTCCAGAACGCGAGCAGTACTTC. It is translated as CASSQGPEREQYF.

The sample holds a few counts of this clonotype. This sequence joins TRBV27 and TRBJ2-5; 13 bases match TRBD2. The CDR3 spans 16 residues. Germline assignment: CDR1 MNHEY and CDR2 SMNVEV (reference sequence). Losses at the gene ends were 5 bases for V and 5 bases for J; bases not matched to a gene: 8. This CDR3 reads CASSLAGLAGVETQYF. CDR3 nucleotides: TGTGCCAGCAGTCTCGCAGGACTAGCGGGGGTGGAGACCCAGTACTTC.

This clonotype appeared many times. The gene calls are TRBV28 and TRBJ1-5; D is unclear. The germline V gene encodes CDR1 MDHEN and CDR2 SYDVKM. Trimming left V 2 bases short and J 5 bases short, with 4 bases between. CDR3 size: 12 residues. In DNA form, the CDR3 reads TGTGCCAGCAGTTTAAGGGATCAGCCCCAGCATTTT. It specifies CASSLRDQPQHF.